Listed here are 12 T cell receptor beta chains from one sample, sequenced in a study of cytomegalovirus exposure and HLA in healthy donors. The PCR was carried out with 60 Vbeta primers and 13 Jbeta primers. Measured with immunoSEQ multiplex PCR; TCRdb has only the in-frame clones, and not every one. The sample contains approximately 220,000 clones, over 75% of which appear only once. Sequenced sample: PBMCs. The receptors derive from a male donor in good health and CMV-seronegative.

This clone showed up just a few times. This sequence joins TRBV2 and TRBJ2-7; D is unclear. Trimming shortened V by 6 bases and J by 3 bases, and 9 bases separated the two germline ends. This CDR3 has 12 residues. Germline V lookup: CDR1 SNHLY, CDR2 FYNNEI. CDR3 nucleotide sequence: TGTGCCAGCAGGCTATCGGGCTACGAGCAGTACTTC. This encodes CASRLSGYEQYF.

The chain joins TRBV5-4 to TRBJ2-7; D possibly corresponds to TRBD2 (6 bases). Trimming removed 3 bases from V and 0 bases from J, with 7 bases in between. The CDR3 runs 13 residues. Germline CDR1 is SGHNT and CDR2 is YYREEE (reference sequence). DNA of the CDR3: TGTGCCAGCAGCTCGCGGGACTCCTACGAGCAGTACTTC. Its translation: CASSSRDSYEQYF.

CDR3 sequence: CASSLVGMNTEAFF. The CDR3 DNA reads as TGTGCCAGCAGCTTGGTGGGCATGAACACTGAAGCTTTCTTT. This chain connects TRBV5-8 to TRBJ1-1; D not resolved. CDR1 is SGHTS and CDR2 is YDEGEE in the germline V gene. V shed 0 bases and J shed 0 bases, with 6 bases lying between them. There are 14 residues in the CDR3.

J is TRBJ1-1 and V is TRBV6-1, with a possible D match to TRBD1 (6 bases). V gave up 8 bases and J gave up 2 bases, with 18 bases separating them. The CDR3 extends over 15 amino acids. Germline V gene data show CDR1 as MNHNS and CDR2 as SASEGT. Here the CDR3 reads CASDLRRQVNTEAFF. The CDR3, as DNA: TGTGCCAGCGACCTCCGACGACAGGTCAACACTGAAGCTTTCTTT.

This clone was recorded only once. The CDR3 coding sequence is TGTGCCAGCAGCCGACAGGGGAGAGATGAAAAACTGTTTTTT. Translation gives CASSRQGRDEKLFF. The chain recombines TRBV7-2 with TRBJ1-4, with 8 nucleotides matching TRBD1. The CDR3 length is 14 residues. In germline, CDR1 is SGHTA, CDR2 FQGNSA. With V trimmed by 5 bases and J by 6 bases, 5 bases remained unmatched.

This clone showed up just a few times. V is TRBV7-2 and J is TRBJ2-3; TRBD2 agrees at 11 bases. The germline CDR1 and CDR2 sequences are SGHTA and FQGNSA. The CDR3 has 16 amino acids. V was clipped by 1 base and J by 2 bases; unmatched bases: 2. CDR3 loop: CASSLVAGGTTDTQYF. Written as DNA, the CDR3 is TGTGCCAGCAGCTTAGTAGCGGGAGGGACCACAGATACGCAGTATTTT.

The rearrangement links TRBV28 to TRBJ2-5, with D tentatively TRBD1 (6 bases). The CDR3 has 15 residues. The V and J ends lost 1 base and 5 bases respectively, with 14 bases between them. Germline CDR1 and CDR2: MDHEN and SYDVKM. The CDR3 DNA sequence: TGTGCCAGCAGTTTATTCCAGGGGATAAGGGAGACCCAGTACTTC. This translates into CASSLFQGIRETQYF.

The table lists this clone with a few counts. The rearrangement joins TRBV28 to TRBJ1-2; D unresolved. The CDR3 extends over 16 amino acids. V was pared by 7 bases and J by 6 bases, with 24 bases between. Germline V gene lookup returns CDR1 MDHEN and CDR2 SYDVKM. CDR3 residues: CASIHYPMVEEDGYTF. Written as DNA, the CDR3 is TGTGCCAGCATCCACTACCCGATGGTCGAAGAGGATGGCTACACCTTC.

V is TRBV5-1 and J is TRBJ2-7; possibly TRBD1 for D (6 bases). The CDR3 runs 13 residues. The V end lost 5 bases, the J end lost 3 bases, and 12 bases lay between the germline ends. The V gene's germline CDR1 is SGHRS and CDR2 YFSETQ. CDR3 nucleotide sequence: TGCGCCAGCAGAAGACAGGAAAACTACGAGCAGTACTTC. It encodes CASRRQENYEQYF.

The V call is TRBV4-3, the J call TRBJ2-7, with D maybe TRBD1 (6 bases). The V gene lost 3 bases and the J gene lost 2 bases, with 17 bases spanning the gap. The CDR3 is made up of 16 amino acids. Looked up from germline, CDR1 is LGHNA and CDR2 is YSLEER. The CDR3 spells CASSQERQASTYEQYF. The CDR3 coding sequence is TGCGCCAGCAGCCAGGAGAGACAGGCGTCGACCTACGAGCAGTACTTC.

J is TRBJ1-1 and V is TRBV14; weak D call: TRBD1 (6 bases). This CDR3 spans 14 amino acids. The V end was cut by 5 bases, the J end by 4 bases, with 14 bases between. The V gene's germline CDR1 is SGHDN and CDR2 FVKESK. CDR3 nucleotide sequence: TGTGCCAGCAGCTTACAGGGTTGGGTCACTGAAGCTTTCTTT. Encoded protein: CASSLQGWVTEAFF.

This rearrangement joins TRBV7-9 to TRBJ1-5, with D possibly being TRBD1 (6 bases). Trimming stripped 5 bases from V and 0 bases from J, with 20 bases between. Per germline, CDR1 SEHNR and CDR2 FQNEAQ (reference sequence). The CDR3 has 18 amino acids. The CDR3 loop reads CASSTSPWTADSNQPQHF. CDR3 DNA: TGTGCCAGCAGCACCTCCCCCTGGACAGCCGATAGCAATCAGCCCCAGCATTTT.